One and the same sample provided the 24 T cell receptor beta chains below, sequenced in a study of neurological immune-mediated disorders. TCRdb reprocessed the 5' RACE reads with MiXCR, giving one entry per CDR3 protein. The top ten hold over 1% of the sample, which has tens of thousands of distinct CDR3 sequences, about 13% seen once. The sample comprised PBMCs. Receptor source: a female donor in good health.

This clonotype was observed a few times. This chain uses TRBV11-2 with TRBJ1-2; D possibly corresponds to TRBD1 (6 bases). There are 13 residues in the CDR3. V was pared by 5 bases and J by 7 bases, with 14 bases between. Germline assignment: CDR1 SGHAT and CDR2 FQNNGV. The CDR3 reads CASSPPGALGYTF. The CDR3 region has the DNA TGTGCCAGCAGCCCACCGGGGGCTCTTGGCTACACCTTC.

This clonotype was counted ten times or more. The V call is TRBV5-1, the J call TRBJ1-5, with D perhaps TRBD1 (6 bases). V dropped 1 base and J dropped 3 bases, with 11 bases sitting between them. The CDR3 totals 15 residues. Germline loops: CDR1 SGHRS, CDR2 YFSETQ. The CDR3 loop reads CASSLSGATNQPQHF. The CDR3 DNA reads as TGCGCCAGCAGCTTGTCAGGGGCTACCAATCAGCCCCAGCATTTT. The whole variable domain, remainder taken from reference TRBV5-1 and TRBJ1-5, is KAGVTQTPRYLIKTRGQQVTLSCSPISGHRSVSWYQQTPGQGLQFLFEYFSETQRNKGNFPGRFSGRQFSNSRSEMNVSTLELGDSALYLCASSLSGATNQPQHFGDGTRLSIL.

This clonotype was counted many times. The chain is built from TRBV2 and TRBJ1-1, with 7 bases identical to TRBD1. Germline lookup yields CDR1 SNHLY and CDR2 FYNNEI. The ends lost 9 bases at V and 3 bases at J; junction bases unmatched: 7. The CDR3 is 13 residues long. CDR3 protein: CASGQETYTEAFF. In DNA form, the CDR3 reads TGTGCCAGTGGACAGGAGACGTACACTGAAGCTTTCTTT.

This clonotype was observed many times. CDR3 DNA: TGTGCCAGCAGCCAAGTTCTGGGATCGAACACTGAAGCTTTCTTT. Amino acids: CASSQVLGSNTEAFF. This chain links TRBV3-1 with TRBJ1-1; D is unclear. Germline V lookup: CDR1 LGHDT, CDR2 YNNKEL (reference sequence). Trimming took off 1 base at V and 1 base at J, with 10 bases between the two ends. CDR3 length: 15 residues.

This clonotype was counted at least ten times. V is TRBV20-1 and J is TRBJ1-1; D perhaps matches TRBD1 (6 bases). With 6 bases removed from V and 6 bases from J, the gap between germline ends came to 17 bases. The CDR3 totals 13 residues. CDR1 and CDR2 (germline): DFQATT, SNEGSKA (reference sequence). CDR3 coding DNA: TGCAGTGCCAGTCCCGGGGGGGGCGCTGAAGCTTTCTTT. It is translated as CSASPGGGAEAFF.

Many counts were recorded for this clonotype. The V call is TRBV5-1, the J call TRBJ2-6, with a tentative D call TRBD1 (5 bases). The germline V gene encodes CDR1 SGHRS and CDR2 YFSETQ. V shed 5 bases and J shed 0 bases, with 9 bases lying between them. The CDR3 is made up of 15 amino acids. Here the CDR3 reads CASRDQGSGANVLTF. CDR3 in DNA: TGCGCCAGCAGGGACCAGGGCTCTGGGGCCAACGTCCTGACTTTC.

This clonotype was found many times. The gene calls are TRBV20-1 and TRBJ1-3; D unresolved. Germline V gene lookup returns CDR1 DFQATT and CDR2 SNEGSKA (reference sequence). CDR3 length: 14 residues. V was shortened by 3 bases and J by 0 bases, with 9 bases between the two germline ends. Written as DNA, the CDR3 is TGCAGTGCTAGGAGGTGGAACTCTGGAAACACCATATATTTT. This sequence encodes CSARRWNSGNTIYF.

The chain combines TRBV7-2 with TRBJ2-3; 9 bases align to TRBD2. The germline CDR1 and CDR2 sequences are SGHTA and FQGNSA. The V gene end was trimmed by 5 bases and the J gene end by 4 bases; junction bases not matched to a gene: 13. The CDR3 totals 17 residues. CDR3 protein: CASSPHRRGGRADTQYF. The CDR3 nucleotides read TGTGCCAGCAGCCCCCATAGGAGAGGCGGGAGGGCAGATACGCAGTATTTT.

The table lists this clonotype with many counts. This chain uses TRBV6-6 with TRBJ1-6; no clear D. This CDR3 is 12 amino acids long. CDR1 and CDR2 from the germline V gene are MNHNY and SVGAGI (reference sequence). The V end was cut by 9 bases, the J end by 4 bases, with 7 bases between. CDR3 in DNA: TGTGCCAGTGGACGGTATAATTCACCCCTCCACTTT. Translated: CASGRYNSPLHF.

This clonotype was seen repeatedly, ten times or more. V and J are TRBV21-1 and TRBJ2-3; the D call of TRBD2 is as the table states it, not checked on the DNA. TRBV21-1 is annotated as a pseudogene. The CDR3 is 15 residues long. CDR3 DNA: TGTGCCATGGGGGGACTAGCGGGGCTCACAGATACGCAGTATTTT. Residues: CAMGGLAGLTDTQYF.

This clonotype was counted a few times. V usage is TRBV11-2 and J usage is TRBJ1-6, with D perhaps TRBD1 (5 bases). The CDR3 length is 15 residues. The V and J ends lost 5 bases and 7 bases respectively, with 15 bases between them. Per germline, CDR1 SGHAT and CDR2 FQNNGV. CDR3 amino acids: CASSPRDFQNSPLHF. The CDR3 DNA reads TGTGCCAGCAGCCCCCGGGACTTTCAGAATTCACCCCTCCACTTT.

This clonotype was seen repeatedly, ten times or more. This sequence joins TRBV11-2 and TRBJ1-2; TRBD1 might be the D (5 bases). V dropped 5 bases and J dropped 6 bases, with 13 bases sitting between them. The CDR3 length is 13 residues. The V gene's germline CDR1 is SGHAT and CDR2 FQNNGV. The CDR3 bases are TGTGCCAGCAGCCAAACGATGGGGGATGGCTACACCTTC. This translates into CASSQTMGDGYTF.

This clonotype was found many times. The chain has TRBV29-1 and TRBJ1-1; D unresolved. V lost 3 bases and J lost 1, with 9 bases in between. Germline CDR1 is SQVTM and CDR2 is ANQGSEA. The CDR3 length is 13 residues. DNA for the CDR3: TGCAGCGTTGAGAGAGGGTCGAACACTGAAGCTTTCTTT. It is translated as CSVERGSNTEAFF.

This clonotype was seen many times. The chain recombines TRBV5-1 with TRBJ2-3, with 12 bases lining up with TRBD1. The germline V gene has CDR1 SGHRS and CDR2 YFSETQ. V trimming: 4 bases; J trimming: 4 bases; junction bases outside the gene matches: 13. The CDR3 runs to 18 residues. DNA of the CDR3: TGCGCCAGCAGCGGAATAATTCCGGGACAGGGGGCCGCAGATACGCAGTATTTT. It yields the protein CASSGIIPGQGAADTQYF.

This clonotype was recorded at least ten times. The rearrangement links TRBV20-1 to TRBJ2-2; D is possibly TRBD2 (5 bases). Germline lookup yields CDR1 DFQATT and CDR2 SNEGSKA (reference sequence). V shed 6 bases and J shed 4 bases, with 12 bases lying between them. This CDR3 contains 13 residues. CDR3 in amino acids: CSARTGSTGELFF. Here the CDR3 DNA reads TGCAGTGCGCGAACGGGGAGCACCGGGGAGCTGTTTTTT.

This clonotype was seen at least ten times. The chain employs TRBV20-1 and TRBJ2-7; D gene ambiguous. The germline CDR1 and CDR2 sequences are DFQATT and SNEGSKA (reference sequence). Trimming removed 5 bases at V and 6 bases at J, with 11 bases between. This CDR3 has 11 residues. CDR3 sequence reads: CSAETRVEQYF. The CDR3 region has the DNA TGCAGTGCTGAGACTCGCGTCGAGCAGTACTTC.

The rearrangement uses TRBV6-5 and TRBJ2-3, with no clear D. The V and J ends lost 6 bases and 4 bases respectively, with 11 bases between them. The CDR3 covers 13 residues. Germline CDR1 MNHEY, CDR2 SVGAGI. In DNA, the CDR3 is TGTGCCAGCAGGGTCATGAGCGCAGATACGCAGTATTTT. Translation: CASRVMSADTQYF.

In this sample, this clonotype turned up many times. The chain is built from TRBV12-3 or TRBV12-4 and TRBJ2-5, with 9 positions matching TRBD1. CDR3 length: 14 amino acids. Losses at the gene ends were 5 bases for V and 3 bases for J; bases not matched to a gene: 4. CDR3 in amino acids: CASSLGQGKETQYF. CDR3 DNA sequence: TGTGCCAGCAGTCTAGGACAGGGGAAAGAGACCCAGTACTTC.

This clonotype was picked up many times. The chain couples TRBV5-1 to TRBJ2-3; D is uncertain. The CDR3 is made up of 14 amino acids. Germline assignment: CDR1 SGHRS and CDR2 YFSETQ. Trimming took 0 bases from V and 9 from J, leaving 14 bases between them. The CDR3 DNA reads TGCGCCAGCAGCTTGGAGGGCTCCGTGAGGACGCAGTATTTT. Residues: CASSLEGSVRTQYF.

Notes on this clonotype: A read error may explain this, as a much larger clone is one base away. The chain joins TRBV6-5 to TRBJ2-3; 12 bases agree with TRBD2. The CDR3 loop spans 13 amino acids. CDR1 and CDR2 from the germline V gene are MNHEY and SVGAGI. V was clipped by 10 bases and J by 3 bases; unmatched bases: 2. CDR3 bases: TGTGCCATACTAGCGGGGGGTACAGATACGCAGTATTTT. Protein: CAILAGGTDTQYF.

In its sample, this clonotype was seen a few times. The V gene is TRBV10-3, the J gene TRBJ2-2; unclear D gene. This CDR3 has 12 amino acids. Trimming stripped 7 bases from V and 4 bases from J, with 7 bases between. Germline CDR1 and CDR2: ENHRY and SYGVKD. Written as DNA, the CDR3 is TGTGCCATCAAACACGGCACCGGGGAGCTGTTTTTT. Translating gives CAIKHGTGELFF.

This clonotype is medium-sized. The chain carries TRBV5-1 and TRBJ1-1, with 9 nucleotides matching TRBD1. The length of the CDR3 is 16 residues. Trimming removed 4 bases from V and 4 bases from J; junction bases left unmatched: 11. Germline V CDR1 and CDR2: SGHRS, YFSETQ. The CDR3 DNA follows: TGCGCCAGCAGCCCCACCGGACAGGGGAGGACCACTGAAGCTTTCTTT. Amino acids: CASSPTGQGRTTEAFF. The variable domain in full, completed from reference TRBV5-1 and TRBJ1-1, reads KAGVTQTPRYLIKTRGQQVTLSCSPISGHRSVSWYQQTPGQGLQFLFEYFSETQRNKGNFPGRFSGRQFSNSRSEMNVSTLELGDSALYLCASSPTGQGRTTEAFFGQGTRLTVV.

This clonotype was counted at least ten times. V usage is TRBV5-1 and J usage is TRBJ1-1; 8 bases fit TRBD1. The V segment lost 4 bases and the J segment 9 bases; nucleotides outside the gene matches: 14. Germline CDR1 reads SGHRS; CDR2 reads YFSETQ. This CDR3 has 15 amino acids. The CDR3 nucleotides read TGCGCCAGCAGCCCGGCAGAAGGGACAGGCTCTAAAGCTTTCTTT. It is translated as CASSPAEGTGSKAFF.

This clonotype is medium-sized. The chain recombines TRBV20-1 with TRBJ2-5, with D possibly matching TRBD1 (6 bases). Germline V gene lookup returns CDR1 DFQATT and CDR2 SNEGSKA (reference sequence). The CDR3 is made up of 13 amino acids. V lost 3 bases and J lost 4, with 12 bases in between. The CDR3 nucleotides read TGCAGTGCTAGTTTGGCAGGGGTAGAGACCCAGTACTTC. As protein: CSASLAGVETQYF.